This T cell receptor (beta chain) was obtained from a study of OX40 agonist ivuxolimab in advanced cancers. Note on this clone: Its antigen is as yet unknown.

Study-level points and caveats: Low normalized T-cell clonal expansion was also seen in some nonresponders.

Any history of autoimmune disease or systemic immunosuppression disqualified patients. The repertoire was sequenced with immunoSEQ multiplex PCR; TCRdb's copy has only in-frame clones and lacks some. The sample carries 75,000 to 90,000 clones, around 83% recorded once. J was trimmed by 2 bases and V by 6 bases; bases with no gene match: 11. Germline values: CDR1 SGHTA, CDR2 FQGTGA. This CDR3 contains 16 residues. This material consisted of CD4+ or CD8+ T cells sorted from blood, taken in a trial of the OX40 agonist ivuxolimab. The clonotype originates from an adult with an advanced solid tumor such as melanoma, head and neck, liver or kidney cancer. This chain links TRBV7-3 with TRBJ2-3, with 7 bases aligning to TRBD1. The DNA for the CDR3 is TGTGCCAGCAGACAATGGACAGGACCGCACACAGATACGCAGTATTTT. Translation: CASRQWTGPHTDTQYF.